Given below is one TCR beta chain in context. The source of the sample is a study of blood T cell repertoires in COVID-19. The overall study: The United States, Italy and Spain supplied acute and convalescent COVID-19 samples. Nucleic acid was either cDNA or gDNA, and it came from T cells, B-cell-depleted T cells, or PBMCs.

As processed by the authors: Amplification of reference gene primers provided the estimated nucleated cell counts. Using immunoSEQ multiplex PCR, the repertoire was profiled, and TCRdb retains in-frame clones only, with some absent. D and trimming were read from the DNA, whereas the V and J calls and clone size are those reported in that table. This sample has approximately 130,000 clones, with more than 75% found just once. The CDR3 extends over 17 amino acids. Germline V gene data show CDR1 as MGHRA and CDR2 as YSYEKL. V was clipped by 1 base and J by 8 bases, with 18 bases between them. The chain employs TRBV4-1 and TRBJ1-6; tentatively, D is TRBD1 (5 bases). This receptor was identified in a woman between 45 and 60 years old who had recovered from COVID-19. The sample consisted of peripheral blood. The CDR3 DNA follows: TGCGCCAGCAGCCAAGGGACCCGGACACCCGTCGATTCACCCCTCCACTTT. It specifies CASSQGTRTPVDSPLHF.